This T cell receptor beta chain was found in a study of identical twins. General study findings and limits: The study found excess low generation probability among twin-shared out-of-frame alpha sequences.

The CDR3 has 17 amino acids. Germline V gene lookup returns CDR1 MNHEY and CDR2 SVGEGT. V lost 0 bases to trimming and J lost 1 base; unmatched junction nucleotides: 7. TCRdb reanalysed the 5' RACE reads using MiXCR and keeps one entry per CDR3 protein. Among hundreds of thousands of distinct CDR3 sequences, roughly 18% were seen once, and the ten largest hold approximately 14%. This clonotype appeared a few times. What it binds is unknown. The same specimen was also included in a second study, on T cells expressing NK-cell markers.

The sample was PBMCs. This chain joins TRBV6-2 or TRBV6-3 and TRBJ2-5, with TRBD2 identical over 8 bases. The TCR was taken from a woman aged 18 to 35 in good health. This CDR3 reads CASSYSPFSGTQETQYF. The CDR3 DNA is TGTGCCAGCAGTTACTCGCCGTTTAGCGGGACCCAAGAGACCCAGTACTTC.